The clone carrying this T cell receptor (beta chain) was seen a handful of times. Its antigen remains unknown. The sample originates from a study of T cells in Graves' hyperthyroidism and ophthalmopathy. Broader study findings: Most clonotypes expanded in the thyroid (above 0.001) were also present in blood.

The germline V gene encodes CDR1 SGHKS and CDR2 YYEKEE (reference sequence). V was cut by 2 bases and J by 3 bases, with 8 bases left in between. The CDR3 is made up of 13 amino acids. RNA transcripts provided the source from which TCR beta CDR3 regions were amplified. Primed by the HTBI set, a first-round RT-PCR was run on the TCR CDR3. TCRdb re-called the multiplex PCR reads through MiXCR, storing one row per CDR3 protein. The sample carries hundreds of thousands of distinct CDR3 sequences, about 16% recorded once. A NOSPECS grade of at least 4, a Clinical Activity Score of at least 3 and duration under 3 months were recorded in ophthalmopathy patients. Patients showing uncontrolled infection, other autoimmune disease, pregnancy or lactation were ineligible.

Material: blood. The rearrangement joins TRBV5-5 to TRBJ2-5, with D unclear. The clonotype originates from a woman aged 35 to 49 with Graves' ophthalmopathy. The CDR3 loop reads CASSFGRKETQYF. The CDR3 DNA reads TGTGCCAGCAGCTTCGGCAGGAAAGAGACCCAGTACTTC.